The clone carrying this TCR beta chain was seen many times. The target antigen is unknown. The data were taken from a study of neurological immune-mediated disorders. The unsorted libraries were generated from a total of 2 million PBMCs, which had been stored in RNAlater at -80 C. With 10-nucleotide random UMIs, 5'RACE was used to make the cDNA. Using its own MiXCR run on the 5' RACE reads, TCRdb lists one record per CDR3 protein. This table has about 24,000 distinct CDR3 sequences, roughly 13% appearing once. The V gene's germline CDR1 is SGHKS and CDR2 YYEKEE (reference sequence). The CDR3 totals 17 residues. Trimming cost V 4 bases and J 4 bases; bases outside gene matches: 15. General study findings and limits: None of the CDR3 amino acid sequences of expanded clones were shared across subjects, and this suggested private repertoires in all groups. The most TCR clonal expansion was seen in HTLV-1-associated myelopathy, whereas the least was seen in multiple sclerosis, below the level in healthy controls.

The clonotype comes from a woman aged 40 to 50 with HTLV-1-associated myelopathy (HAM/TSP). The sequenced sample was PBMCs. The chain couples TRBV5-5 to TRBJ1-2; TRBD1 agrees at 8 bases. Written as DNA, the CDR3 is TGTGCCAGCAGCCAAAAAAAAGTCCAGGGGGCATTCTATGGCTACACCTTC. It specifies CASSQKKVQGAFYGYTF.